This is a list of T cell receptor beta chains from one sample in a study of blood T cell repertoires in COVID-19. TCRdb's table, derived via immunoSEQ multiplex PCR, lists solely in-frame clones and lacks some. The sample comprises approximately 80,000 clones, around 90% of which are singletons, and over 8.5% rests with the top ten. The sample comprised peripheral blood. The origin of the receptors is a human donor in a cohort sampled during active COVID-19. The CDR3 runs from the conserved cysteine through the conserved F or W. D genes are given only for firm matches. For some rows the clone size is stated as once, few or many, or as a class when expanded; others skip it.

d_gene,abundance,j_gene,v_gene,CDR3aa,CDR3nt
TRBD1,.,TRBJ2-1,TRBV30,CAWSVWGQGKPNEQFF,TGTGCCTGGAGTGTATGGGGACAGGGCAAGCCCAATGAGCAGTTCTTC
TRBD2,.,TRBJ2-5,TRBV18,CASSPSAKGGTSEETQYF,TGTGCCAGCTCACCAAGTGCAAAAGGAGGGACTAGTGAAGAGACCCAGTACTTC
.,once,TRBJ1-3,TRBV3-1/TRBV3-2,CASRATVGNTIYF,TGTGCCAGCAGGGCGACAGTTGGAAACACCATATATTTT
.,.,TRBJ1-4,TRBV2,CASSERQGTNEKLFF,TGTGCCAGCAGTGAAAGGCAGGGTACTAATGAAAAACTGTTTTTT
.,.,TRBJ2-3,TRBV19,CASTGSTDTQYF,TGTGCCAGCACAGGGAGCACAGATACGCAGTATTTT
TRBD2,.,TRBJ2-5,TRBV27,CASSRIPSGSGETQYF,TGTGCCAGCAGCCGAATCCCTAGCGGGAGTGGGGAGACCCAGTACTTC
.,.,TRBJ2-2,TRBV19,CASTWGGVGELFF,TGTGCTTCTACGTGGGGAGGAGTGGGGGAGCTGTTTTTT
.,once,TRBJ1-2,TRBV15,CATSFGRTNYGYTF,TGTGCCACCAGTTTTGGCCGAACTAACTATGGCTACACCTTC
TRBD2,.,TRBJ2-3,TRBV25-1,CASSGEGRLDTQYF,TGTGCCAGCAGTGGGGAGGGGCGGTTAGATACGCAGTATTTT
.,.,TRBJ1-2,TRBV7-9,CASSPRQIYGYTF,TGTGCCAGCAGCCCGAGACAGATCTATGGCTACACCTTC
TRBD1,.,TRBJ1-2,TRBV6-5,CASRTGIYYGYTF,TGTGCCAGCAGGACAGGGATTTACTATGGCTACACCTTC
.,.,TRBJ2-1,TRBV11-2,CASSPRRQPGSYNEQFF,TGTGCCAGCAGCCCGCGTCGTCAGCCGGGATCCTACAATGAGCAGTTCTTC
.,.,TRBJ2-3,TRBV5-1,CASSLVGLDTQYF,TGCGCCAGCAGCTTGGTCGGGTTAGATACGCAGTATTTT
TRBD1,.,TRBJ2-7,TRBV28,CASTTGQGSFGIPYF,TGTGCCAGCACGACGGGACAGGGTAGTTTTGGGATTCCGTACTTC
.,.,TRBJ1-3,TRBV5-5,CASSPGQKGNTIYF,TGTGCCAGCAGCCCCGGACAGAAGGGAAACACCATATATTTT
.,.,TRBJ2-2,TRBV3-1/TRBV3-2,CASSSGAPGELFF,TGTGCCAGCAGTTCAGGGGCACCCGGGGAGCTGTTTTTT
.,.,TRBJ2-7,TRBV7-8,CASSLGVGATTFYEQYF,TGTGCCAGCAGCTTAGGGGTGGGGGCTACCACTTTCTACGAGCAGTACTTC
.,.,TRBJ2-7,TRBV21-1,CASSLQTQGRTGQFNSYEQYF,TGTGCCAGCAGCTTACAGACCCAAGGGAGGACAGGGCAATTTAACTCCTACGAGCAGTACTTC
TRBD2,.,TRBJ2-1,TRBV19,CASSSASGGPLDEQFF,TGTGCCAGTAGTTCGGCTAGCGGGGGGCCGTTGGATGAGCAGTTCTTC
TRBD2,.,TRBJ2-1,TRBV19,CASSITSGPNEQFF,TGTGCCAGTAGTATAACTAGCGGACCCAATGAGCAGTTCTTC
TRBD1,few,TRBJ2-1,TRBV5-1,CASSLDPVEGAFNNEQFF,TGCGCCAGCAGCTTGGACCCCGTTGAGGGGGCCTTTAACAATGAGCAGTTCTTC
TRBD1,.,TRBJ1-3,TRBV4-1,CASSPGTGSGNTIYF,TGCGCCAGCAGCCCAGGGACAGGCTCTGGAAACACCATATATTTT
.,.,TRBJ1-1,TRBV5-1,CASSFDSLNTEAFF,TGCGCCAGCAGTTTTGACAGCCTGAACACTGAAGCTTTCTTT
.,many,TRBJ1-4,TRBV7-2,CASSLEPPGVLSTNEKLFF,TGTGCCAGCAGCTTAGAGCCCCCAGGGGTGCTATCAACTAATGAAAAACTGTTTTTT
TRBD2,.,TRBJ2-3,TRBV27,CASSSSAGGFTDTQYF,TGTGCCAGCAGTAGTAGCGCGGGAGGGTTCACAGATACGCAGTATTTT
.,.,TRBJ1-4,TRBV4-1,CASSQQGTEKLFF,TGCGCCAGCAGCCAACAGGGAACTGAAAAACTGTTTTTT
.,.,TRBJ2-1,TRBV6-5,CASSYAGYPNEQFF,TGTGCCAGCAGTTATGCGGGATATCCCAATGAGCAGTTCTTC
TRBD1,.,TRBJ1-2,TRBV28,CASQRGRGPSYGYTF,TGTGCCAGCCAGAGGGGAAGGGGGCCCTCATATGGCTACACCTTC
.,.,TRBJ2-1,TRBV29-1,CSGSFGQGTQDNEQFF,TGCAGCGGTAGCTTTGGCCAGGGGACGCAGGACAATGAGCAGTTCTTC
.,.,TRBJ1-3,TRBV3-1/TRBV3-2,CASSQDPRQAVDTIYF,TGTGCCAGCAGCCAAGACCCCAGACAGGCTGTGGACACCATATATTTT
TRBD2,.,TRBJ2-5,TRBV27,CASSLRSLAGVVRIETQYF,TGTGCCAGCAGTTTAAGGTCCCTAGCGGGAGTGGTGAGGATCGAGACCCAGTACTTC
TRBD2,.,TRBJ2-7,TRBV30,CAWCLAGGPIEQYF,TGTGCCTGGTGTCTAGCGGGAGGGCCGATCGAGCAGTACTTC
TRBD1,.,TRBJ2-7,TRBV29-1,CSVEGTGASSYEQYF,TGCAGCGTTGAAGGGACAGGGGCAAGCTCCTACGAGCAGTACTTC
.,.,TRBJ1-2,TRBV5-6,CASILLAGFYGYTF,TGTGCCAGCATCCTTTTGGCAGGATTCTATGGCTACACCTTC
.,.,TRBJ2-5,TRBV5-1,CASSFDIRGAETQYF,TGCGCCAGCAGCTTTGATATCCGGGGAGCAGAGACCCAGTACTTC
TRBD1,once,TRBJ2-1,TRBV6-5,CASRPVQGAYEQFF,TGTGCCAGCAGGCCCGTACAGGGGGCTTATGAGCAGTTCTTC
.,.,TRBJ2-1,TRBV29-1,CSAIIQGEDSYNEQFF,TGCAGCGCAATAATACAGGGTGAAGATTCCTACAATGAGCAGTTCTTC
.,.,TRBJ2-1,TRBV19,CASSNTGTGTYNEQFF,TGTGCCAGTAGTAACACGGGGACTGGAACCTACAATGAGCAGTTCTTC
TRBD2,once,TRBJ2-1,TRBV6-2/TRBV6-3,CASSLPPGTRKVDEQFF,TGTGCCAGCAGCCTCCCCCCCGGGACTAGAAAAGTGGATGAGCAGTTCTTC
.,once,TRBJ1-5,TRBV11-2,CASSSTDSNQPQHF,TGTGCCAGCAGCTCCACAGACAGCAATCAGCCCCAGCATTTT
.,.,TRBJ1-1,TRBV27,CASGSISEAFF,TGTGCCAGCGGCAGTATATCTGAAGCTTTCTTT
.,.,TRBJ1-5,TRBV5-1,CASSLVPSNNQPQHF,TGCGCCAGCAGCTTGGTGCCCAGTAATAATCAGCCCCAGCATTTT
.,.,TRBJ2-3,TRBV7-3,CASSSLGTPFARTQYF,TGTGCCAGCAGCTCGCTCGGGACTCCCTTCGCCCGTACGCAGTATTTT
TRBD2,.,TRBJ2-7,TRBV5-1,CASSQRGEASGPTYEQYF,TGCGCCAGCAGCCAGAGGGGAGAGGCTAGCGGGCCGACCTACGAGCAGTACTTC
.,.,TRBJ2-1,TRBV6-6,CASSPTGYNEQFF,TGTGCCAGCAGCCCCACAGGGTACAATGAGCAGTTCTTC
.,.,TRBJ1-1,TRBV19,CASSSYYRDPTEAFF,TGTGCCAGTAGTAGCTATTACAGGGACCCCACTGAAGCTTTCTTT
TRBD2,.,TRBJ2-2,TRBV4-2,CASSQSLQRGGLGTGELFF,TGTGCCAGCAGCCAAAGTTTACAGCGGGGGGGCCTTGGCACCGGGGAGCTGTTTTTT
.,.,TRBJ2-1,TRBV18,CASSPIVSRPGDEQFF,TGTGCCAGCTCACCAATAGTGTCGCGACCCGGGGATGAGCAGTTCTTC
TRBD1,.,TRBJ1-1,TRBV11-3,CASSADRDGTEAFF,TGTGCCAGCAGCGCAGACAGGGACGGGACTGAAGCTTTCTTT
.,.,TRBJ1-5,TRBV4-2,CASSPAQYNQPQHF,TGTGCCAGCAGCCCAGCGCAGTACAATCAGCCCCAGCATTTT
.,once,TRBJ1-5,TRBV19,CASSIAGTKGNQPQHF,TGTGCCAGTAGTATCGCCGGGACAAAGGGCAATCAGCCCCAGCATTTT
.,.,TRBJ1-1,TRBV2,CASRGTGYTEAFF,TGTGCCAGCAGAGGTACAGGGTACACTGAAGCTTTCTTT
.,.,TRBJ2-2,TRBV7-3,CASSSHPGENTGELFF,TGTGCCAGCAGTAGCCACCCGGGGGAGAACACCGGGGAGCTGTTTTTT
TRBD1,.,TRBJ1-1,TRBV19,CASSPGTGAREAFF,TGTGCCAGTAGTCCCGGAACAGGGGCGCGTGAAGCTTTCTTT
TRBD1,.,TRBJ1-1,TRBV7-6,CASSRQGPNTEAFF,TGTGCCAGCAGCAGACAGGGACCAAACACTGAAGCTTTCTTT